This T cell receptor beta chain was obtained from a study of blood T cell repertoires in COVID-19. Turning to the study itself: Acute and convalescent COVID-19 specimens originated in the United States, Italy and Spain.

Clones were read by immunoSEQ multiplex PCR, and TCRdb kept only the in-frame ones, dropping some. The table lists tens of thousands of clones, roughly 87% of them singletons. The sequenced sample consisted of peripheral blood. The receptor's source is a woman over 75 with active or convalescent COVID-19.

CDR3 protein: CRGDRGYEQYF. DNA of the CDR3: TGCAGGGGGGACAGGGGGTACGAGCAGTACTTC. V is TRBV20-1 and J is TRBJ2-7; 11 bases map to TRBD1. CDR1 and CDR2 (germline): DFQATT, SNEGSKA (reference sequence). This CDR3 comprises 11 residues.